The sequence of this TCR beta chain was determined in a study of T cell clones after liver transplantation. About the study: Immunosuppression withdrawal was tried within 2 years after liver transplantation in this trial. Patients counted as tolerant after at least one year off all immunosuppression, enzymes not exceeding twice normal. Three of the eight recipients were HCV-positive; the rest had non-autoimmune, non-viral transplant indications.

TCRdb's table, derived via immunoSEQ multiplex PCR, lists solely in-frame clones and lacks some. The table shows roughly 120,000 clones, with 90% occurring only once. The receptor was derived from a human patient who received a liver transplant. Some T cells may arise from the graft donor. Here the sequenced sample was CD4+ T cells from blood, taken 12 months after liver transplant.

The CDR3 nucleotides read TGTGCCAGCAGCTTAGGAGGGTACAGGTCCCCCTACGAGCAGTACTTC. Its translation: CASSLGGYRSPYEQYF. The chain combines TRBV11-2 with TRBJ2-7, with D perhaps matching TRBD1 or TRBD2 (5 bases each). Looked up from germline, CDR1 is SGHAT and CDR2 is FQNNGV. V gave up 1 base and J gave up 2 bases, with 15 bases separating them. The CDR3 covers 16 residues.